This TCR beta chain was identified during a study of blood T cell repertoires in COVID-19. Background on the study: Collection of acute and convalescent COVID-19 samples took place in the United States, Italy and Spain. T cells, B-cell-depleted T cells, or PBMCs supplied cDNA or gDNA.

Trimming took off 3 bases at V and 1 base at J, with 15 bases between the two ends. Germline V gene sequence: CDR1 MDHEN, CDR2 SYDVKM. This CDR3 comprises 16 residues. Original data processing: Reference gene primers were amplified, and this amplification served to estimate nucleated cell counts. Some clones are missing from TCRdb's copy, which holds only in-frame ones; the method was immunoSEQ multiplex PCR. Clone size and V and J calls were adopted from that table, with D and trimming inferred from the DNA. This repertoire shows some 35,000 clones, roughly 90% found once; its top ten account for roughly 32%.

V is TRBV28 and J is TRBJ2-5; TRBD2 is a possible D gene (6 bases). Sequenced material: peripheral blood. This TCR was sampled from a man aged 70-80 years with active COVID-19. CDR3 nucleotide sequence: TGTGCCAGCAGTTTTTCGGCAGGGAGGCTCCAAGAGACCCAGTACTTC. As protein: CASSFSAGRLQETQYF.